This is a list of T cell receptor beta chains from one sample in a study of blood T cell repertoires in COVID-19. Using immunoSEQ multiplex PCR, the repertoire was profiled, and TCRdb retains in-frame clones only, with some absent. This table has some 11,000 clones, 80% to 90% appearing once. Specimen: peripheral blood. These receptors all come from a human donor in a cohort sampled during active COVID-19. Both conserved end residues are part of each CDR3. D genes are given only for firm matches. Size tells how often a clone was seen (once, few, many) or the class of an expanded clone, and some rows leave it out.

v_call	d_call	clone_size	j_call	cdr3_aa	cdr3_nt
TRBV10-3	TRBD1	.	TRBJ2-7	CAISDRGHYEQYF	TGTGCCATCAGCGACAGGGGGCATTACGAGCAGTACTTC
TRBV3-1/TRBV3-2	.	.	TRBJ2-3	CASSQGVLLASIDTQYF	TGTGCCAGCAGCCAAGGGGTGCTGCTAGCGAGTATAGATACGCAGTATTTT
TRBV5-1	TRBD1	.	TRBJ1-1	CASSGGQFEAFF	TGCGCCAGCAGCGGGGGACAGTTTGAAGCTTTCTTT
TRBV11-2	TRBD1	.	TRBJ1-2	CASSPDRQPGGSYTF	TGTGCCAGCAGCCCAGACAGGCAACCAGGGGGTAGCTACACCTTC
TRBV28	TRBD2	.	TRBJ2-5	CAGSKTSGRSQETQYF	TGTGCCGGCAGTAAGACTAGCGGGAGGTCCCAGGAGACCCAGTACTTC
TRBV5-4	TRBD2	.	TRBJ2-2	CASSNQGTSGRAGELFF	TGTGCCAGCAGCAATCAGGGGACTAGCGGGAGGGCCGGGGAGCTGTTTTTT
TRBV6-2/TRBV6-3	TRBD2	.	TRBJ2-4	CASSNQLAARDIQYF	TGTGCCAGCAGTAACCAACTAGCGGCCAGGGACATTCAGTACTTC
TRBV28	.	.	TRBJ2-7	CASRLLGNEQYF	TGTGCCAGCAGATTGCTAGGAAACGAGCAGTACTTC
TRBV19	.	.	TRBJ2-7	CASSSQTDNYEQYF	TGTGCCAGTAGTTCCCAGACAGACAACTACGAGCAGTACTTC
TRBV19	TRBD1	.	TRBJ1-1	CASSIFPDRDRRNTEAFF	TGTGCCAGTAGTATTTTCCCGGACAGGGACAGGAGAAACACTGAAGCTTTCTTT
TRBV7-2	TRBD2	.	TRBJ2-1	CASSLVGRREGRNEQFF	TGTGCCAGCAGCTTAGTAGGTCGGCGGGAGGGCCGGAATGAGCAGTTCTTC
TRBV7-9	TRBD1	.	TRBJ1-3	CASSSGQGRGSHF	TGTGCCAGCAGTTCGGGACAGGGCCGGGGGAGCCATTTT
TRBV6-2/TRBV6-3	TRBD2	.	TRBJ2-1	CASSSAGGRFNEQFF	TGTGCCAGCAGTTCCGCGGGAGGGCGGTTCAATGAGCAGTTCTTC
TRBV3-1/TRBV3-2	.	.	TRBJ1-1	CASSQGMGSTEAFF	TGTGCCAGCAGCCAAGGTATGGGGAGCACTGAAGCTTTCTTT
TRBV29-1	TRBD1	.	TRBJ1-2	CSVGTGTYGYTF	TGCAGCGTCGGGACAGGGACCTATGGCTACACCTTC
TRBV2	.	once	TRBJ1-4	CASSLGGTNEKLFF	TGTGCCAGCAGCCTCGGTGGAACTAATGAAAAACTGTTTTTT
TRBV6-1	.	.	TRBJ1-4	CASSEFPRGPMFF	TGTGCCAGCAGTGAATTTCCGCGGGGGCCAATGTTTTTT
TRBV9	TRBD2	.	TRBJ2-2	CASSSATSWTGELFF	TGTGCCAGCAGCTCCGCGACTAGCTGGACCGGGGAGCTGTTTTTT
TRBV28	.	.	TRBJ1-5	CASSSFSYSWGVVNQPQHF	TGTGCCAGCAGTTCGTTTAGTTACTCGTGGGGGGTAGTCAATCAGCCCCAGCATTTT
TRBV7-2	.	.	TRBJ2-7	CASSRPGVIHEQYF	TGTGCCAGCAGCAGACCCGGGGTAATCCACGAGCAGTACTTC
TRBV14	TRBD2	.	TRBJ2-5	CASSPAGGGTQYF	TGTGCCAGCAGCCCAGCGGGAGGGGGAACCCAGTACTTC
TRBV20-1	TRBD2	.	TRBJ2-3	CSASVEGAGSTDTQYF	TGCAGTGCTAGTGTCGAGGGAGCGGGGAGCACAGATACGCAGTATTTT
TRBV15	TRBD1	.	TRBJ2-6	CATSSDRGAGANVLTF	TGTGCCACCAGCTCAGACAGGGGAGCTGGGGCCAACGTCCTGACTTTC
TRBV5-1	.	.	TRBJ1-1	CASSFGGGALPMNTEAFF	TGCGCCAGCAGCTTCGGGGGGGGCGCCCTTCCCATGAACACTGAAGCTTTCTTT
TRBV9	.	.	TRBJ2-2	CASSVGNRNTGELFF	TGTGCCAGCAGCGTAGGGAACAGAAACACCGGGGAGCTGTTTTTT
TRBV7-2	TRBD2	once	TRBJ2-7	CASSLPPAGVLSYEQYF	TGTGCCAGCAGCTTACCTCCCGCGGGAGTCCTCTCCTACGAGCAGTACTTC
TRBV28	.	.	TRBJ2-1	CASSLRGGAGWVNEQFF	TGTGCCAGCAGCCTACGAGGCGGGGCGGGGTGGGTCAATGAGCAGTTCTTC
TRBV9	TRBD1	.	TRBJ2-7	CASSLSTGGEQYF	TGTGCCAGCAGCCTTTCGACAGGGGGCGAGCAGTACTTC
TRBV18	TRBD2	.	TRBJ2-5	CASSPVTSGTQYQETQYF	TGTGCCAGCTCACCAGTAACTAGCGGGACCCAGTACCAAGAGACCCAGTACTTC
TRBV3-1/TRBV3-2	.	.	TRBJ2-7	CASSQNSFSYEQYF	TGTGCCAGCAGTCAAAACAGTTTTTCCTACGAGCAGTACTTC
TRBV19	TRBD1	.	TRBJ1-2	CASRDRGKYGYTF	TGTGCCAGTCGGGACAGGGGGAAATATGGCTACACCTTC
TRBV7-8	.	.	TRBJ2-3	CASSLARTRSTDTQYF	TGTGCCAGCAGCTTAGCACGTACTCGGTCCACAGATACGCAGTATTTT
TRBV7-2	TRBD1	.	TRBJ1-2	CASTHRGLNYGYTF	TGTGCCAGCACCCACAGGGGGCTGAACTATGGCTACACCTTC
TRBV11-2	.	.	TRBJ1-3	CASSPGQSPGNTIYF	TGTGCCAGCAGCCCAGGACAGTCGCCGGGAAACACCATATATTTT
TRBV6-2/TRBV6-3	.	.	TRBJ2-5	CASSGTRGEQETQYF	TGTGCCAGCAGTGGCACGCGGGGCGAGCAAGAGACCCAGTACTTC
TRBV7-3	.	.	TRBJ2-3	CASSLGGLRMPDTQYF	TGTGCCAGCAGCCTGGGGGGGCTGAGGATGCCAGATACGCAGTATTTT
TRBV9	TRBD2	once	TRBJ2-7	CASSVASGGYEQYF	TGTGCCAGCAGCGTAGCCAGCGGGGGCTACGAGCAGTACTTC